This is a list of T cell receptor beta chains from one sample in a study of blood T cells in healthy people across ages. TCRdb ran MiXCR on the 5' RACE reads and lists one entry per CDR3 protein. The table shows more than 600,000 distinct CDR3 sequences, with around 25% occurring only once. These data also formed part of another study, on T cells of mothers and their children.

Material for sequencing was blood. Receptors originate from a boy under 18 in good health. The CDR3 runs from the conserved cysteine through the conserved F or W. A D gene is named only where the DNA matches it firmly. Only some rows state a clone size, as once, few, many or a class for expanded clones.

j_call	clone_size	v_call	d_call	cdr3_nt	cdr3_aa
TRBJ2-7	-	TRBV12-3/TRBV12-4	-	TGTGCCAGCAGTCCGCAGGCCCCCGAGCAGTACTTC	CASSPQAPEQYF
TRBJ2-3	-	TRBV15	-	TGTGCCACCAGCAGTGATGGTGAGAGCACAGATACGCAGTATTTT	CATSSDGESTDTQYF
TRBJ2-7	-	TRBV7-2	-	TGTGCCAGCAGATATTATGGAGGGTACGAGCAGTACTTC	CASRYYGGYEQYF
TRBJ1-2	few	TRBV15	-	TGTGCCACCAGCAGAGATGACCGGGCCTCTAACTATGGCTACACCTTC	CATSRDDRASNYGYTF
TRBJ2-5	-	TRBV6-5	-	TGTGCCAGCAGTTCCGGGCGGGGGCTCGAGACCCAGTACTTC	CASSSGRGLETQYF
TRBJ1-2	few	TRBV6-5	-	TGTGCCAGCAGTTACGGTAACGGGGGCTACACCTTC	CASSYGNGGYTF
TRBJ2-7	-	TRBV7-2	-	TGTGCCAGCAGCGGTAGTGACTCCTACGAGCAGTACTTC	CASSGSDSYEQYF
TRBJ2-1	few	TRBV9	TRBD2	TGTGCCAGCAGCGCCCTACTAGCGGGAGATGAGCAGTTCTTC	CASSALLAGDEQFF
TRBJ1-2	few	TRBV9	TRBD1	TGTGCCAGCAGCGTAGCTTCTCGGACAGGGGGTGAAAACACCTATGGCTACACCTTC	CASSVASRTGGENTYGYTF
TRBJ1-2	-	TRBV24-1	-	TGTGCCACCAGTGATTTGGGGACGGCCAATGGCTACACCTTC	CATSDLGTANGYTF
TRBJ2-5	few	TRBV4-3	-	TGCGCCAGCAGCCAAGGACTGCGGACCCCAGGGAGGTACTTC	CASSQGLRTPGRYF
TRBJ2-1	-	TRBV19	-	TGTGCCAGTAGTATTAGTTTCAGACAGCTGGATGAGCAGTTCTTC	CASSISFRQLDEQFF
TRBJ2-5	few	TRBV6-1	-	TGTGCCAGCAGTGAACAGGGGGAGACCCAGTACTTC	CASSEQGETQYF
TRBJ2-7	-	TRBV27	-	TGTGCCAGCAGTTTATCGAATCCCAGACACTACGAGCGGTACTTC	CASSLSNPRHYERYF
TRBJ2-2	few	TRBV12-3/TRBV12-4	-	TGTGCCAGCAGTTTAATTCGCGCCGGGGAGCTGTTTTTT	CASSLIRAGELFF
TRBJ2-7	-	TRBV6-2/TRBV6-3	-	TGTGCCAGCAGTTACTCGCACACTAGTGACGAGCAGTACTTC	CASSYSHTSDEQYF
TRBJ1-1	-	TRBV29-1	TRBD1	TGCAGCGTTGTCCAGGGGGCGAGTGAAGCTTTCTTT	CSVVQGASEAFF
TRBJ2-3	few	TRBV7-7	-	TGTGCTAGCAGCTTAATGGGGGAGGAAGATACGCAGTATTTT	CASSLMGEEDTQYF
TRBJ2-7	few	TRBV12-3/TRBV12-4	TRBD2	TGTGCCAGCACTCCAGGGACTAGCGCATCCTACGAGCAGTACTTC	CASTPGTSASYEQYF
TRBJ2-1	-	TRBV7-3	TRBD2	TGTGCCAGCAGCTTAACGACGGGGGGGCGAAATGAGCAGTTCTTC	CASSLTTGGRNEQFF